This T cell receptor beta chain was identified in a study of blood T cell repertoires in COVID-19. For the study at large: Samples representing acute and convalescent COVID-19 were sourced from the United States, Italy and Spain. Nucleic acid was either cDNA or gDNA, and it came from T cells, B-cell-depleted T cells, or PBMCs.

Per the original methods: Reference gene primers were amplified, and this amplification served to estimate nucleated cell counts. Clones were sequenced by immunoSEQ multiplex PCR, and TCRdb holds only the in-frame ones, with some missing. D and trimming were read from the DNA, whereas the V and J calls and clone size are those reported in that table. The table includes 25,000 to 35,000 clones, roughly 90% detected once. V was pared by 2 bases and J by 0 bases, with 11 bases between. Germline CDR1 and CDR2: GTSNPN and SVGIG (reference sequence). The CDR3 is made up of 15 amino acids. Sequencing was performed on peripheral blood. This rearrangement joins TRBV30 to TRBJ2-4; D gene ambiguous. The clonotype originates from a human donor in a cohort sampled during active COVID-19. The CDR3 sequence is CAWSSPVLAKNIQYF. The CDR3 DNA sequence: TGTGCCTGGAGTTCACCGGTCCTAGCCAAAAACATTCAGTACTTC.